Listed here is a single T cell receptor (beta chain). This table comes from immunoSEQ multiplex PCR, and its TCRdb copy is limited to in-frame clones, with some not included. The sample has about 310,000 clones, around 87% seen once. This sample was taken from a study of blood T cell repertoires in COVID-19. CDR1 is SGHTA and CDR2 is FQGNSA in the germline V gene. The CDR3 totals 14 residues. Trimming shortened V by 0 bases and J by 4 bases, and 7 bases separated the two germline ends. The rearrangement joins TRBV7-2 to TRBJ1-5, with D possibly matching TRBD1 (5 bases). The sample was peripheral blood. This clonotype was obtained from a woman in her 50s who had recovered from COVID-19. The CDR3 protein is CASSLAPGNQPQHF. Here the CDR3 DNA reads TGTGCCAGCAGCTTAGCCCCAGGGAATCAGCCCCAGCATTTT.